This TCR beta chain was sequenced in a study of blood T cell repertoires in COVID-19. Turning to the study itself: There were acute and convalescent COVID-19 samples, and they came from the United States, Italy and Spain.

This clone was found a few times. Authors' data handling: Amplification of reference gene primers provided the estimated nucleated cell counts. Measured with immunoSEQ multiplex PCR; TCRdb has only the in-frame clones, and not every one. D and trimming were read from the DNA, whereas the V and J calls and clone size are those reported in that table. This table has 55,000 to 75,000 clones, 80% to 90% appearing once. The CDR3 has 17 amino acids. In germline, CDR1 is MDHEN, CDR2 SYDVKM. Trimming took 1 base from V and 4 from J, leaving 17 bases between them. The origin of this receptor is a man older than 75 with acute or convalescent COVID-19. Specimen: peripheral blood. The rearrangement uses TRBV28 and TRBJ1-5, with a tentative D call TRBD1 (5 bases). The CDR3 loop is CASSLFAGDGGNQPQHF. DNA for the CDR3: TGTGCCAGCAGTTTATTTGCGGGGGACGGAGGAAATCAGCCCCAGCATTTT.